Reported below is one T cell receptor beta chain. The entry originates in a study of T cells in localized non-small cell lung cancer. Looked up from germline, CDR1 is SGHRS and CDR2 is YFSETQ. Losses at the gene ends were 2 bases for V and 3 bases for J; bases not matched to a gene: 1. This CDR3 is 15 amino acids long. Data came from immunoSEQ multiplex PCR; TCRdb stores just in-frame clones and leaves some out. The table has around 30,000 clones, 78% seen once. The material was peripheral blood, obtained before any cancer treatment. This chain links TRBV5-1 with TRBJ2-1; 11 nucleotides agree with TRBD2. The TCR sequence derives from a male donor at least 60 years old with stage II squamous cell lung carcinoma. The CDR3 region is CASSLTSGSYNEQFF. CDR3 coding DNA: TGCGCCAGCAGCTTAACTAGCGGGAGCTACAATGAGCAGTTCTTC. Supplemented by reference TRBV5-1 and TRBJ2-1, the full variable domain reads KAGVTQTPRYLIKTRGQQVTLSCSPISGHRSVSWYQQTPGQGLQFLFEYFSETQRNKGNFPGRFSGRQFSNSRSEMNVSTLELGDSALYLCASSLTSGSYNEQFFGPGTRLTVL.